What follows are 24 T cell receptor beta chains derived from one specimen sequenced in a study of shared clonotypes between healthy human individuals. Here immunoSEQ multiplex PCR was the method, and the copy in TCRdb shows in-frame clones only, minus some. The profile shows around 690,000 clones, 90% of them singletons. The sequenced material came from memory CD8+ T cells from PBMCs. The subset is: CD45RO+ cells pooled with CCR7-negative TemRA cells. The receptors shown here come from a man younger than 30 in good health. Some clones in this sample may be carry-over from other donors' samples.

Comments on this clone: An end of the junction differs from the germline gene, which may be a read error. V is TRBV9 and J is TRBJ2-6, with TRBD1 matching over 8 bases. Germline loops: CDR1 SGDLS, CDR2 YYNGEE. This CDR3 has 16 amino acids. The CDR3 nucleotides are TGTGCCAGCAGCGGATGGACAGGGTCTGCGGCCAACGTCCTGACTTTC. This gives the protein CASSGWTGSAANVLTF.

This clone showed up just a few times. The chain combines TRBV11-3 with TRBJ2-1; 7 positions agree with TRBD2. The junction had 1 base not matched to a gene; V was cut back by 0 bases and J by 2 bases. The length of the CDR3 is 15 residues. CDR1 and CDR2 (germline): SGHNT, YENEEA. The CDR3 reads CASSLDGRPYNEQFF. As DNA, the CDR3 is TGTGCCAGCAGCTTAGACGGGAGGCCCTACAATGAGCAGTTCTTC.

The rearrangement uses TRBV30 and TRBJ2-1, with TRBD1 identical over 10 bases. The CDR3 sequence is 12 residues long. Per germline, CDR1 GTSNPN and CDR2 SVGIG (reference sequence). J lost 9 bases, V lost 3 bases, and 2 bases had no gene match. This chain's CDR3 is CAWSWTGGEQFF. CDR3 nucleotides: TGTGCCTGGAGCTGGACAGGGGGTGAGCAGTTCTTC.

This clone was observed a handful of times. The V gene is TRBV2, the J gene TRBJ2-5, with D perhaps matching TRBD1 or TRBD2 (5 bases each). The V gene lost 9 bases and the J gene lost 10 bases, with 27 bases spanning the gap. Germline V gene data show CDR1 as SNHLY and CDR2 as FYNNEI. This CDR3 region has 15 residues. Here the CDR3 reads CASRETAAPSMVQYF. In nucleotides, the CDR3 is TGTGCCAGTAGGGAGACAGCCGCCCCGAGTATGGTCCAGTACTTC.

This chain connects TRBV4-3 to TRBJ2-7, with 7 bases aligning to TRBD1. This CDR3 comprises 14 residues. Per germline, CDR1 LGHNA and CDR2 YSLEER. With 4 bases clipped from V and 2 bases from J, the junction kept 5 bases outside the gene matches. In nucleotides, the CDR3 is TGCGCCAGCAGCCGTGGGACAGCTGCCTACGAGCAGTACTTC. Translation: CASSRGTAAYEQYF.

The chain joins TRBV7-6 to TRBJ2-7; D might be TRBD1 (5 bases). The CDR3 spans 14 residues. Germline V gene sequence: CDR1 SGHVS, CDR2 FNYEAQ. V was pared by 3 bases and J by 4 bases, with 13 bases between. CDR3 in DNA: TGTGCCAGCAGCTTCAGGGTAGGGAAGTACGAGCAGTACTTC. It codes for CASSFRVGKYEQYF.

The chain employs TRBV7-9 and TRBJ2-3; the D is unclear. Trimming took 3 bases from V and 1 from J, leaving 8 bases between them. This CDR3 has 14 amino acids. From germline, CDR1 is SEHNR and CDR2 FQNEAQ (reference sequence). The CDR3: CASSFPLGTDTQYF. CDR3 nucleotide sequence: TGTGCCAGCAGCTTCCCTCTGGGCACAGATACGCAGTATTTT.

The chain carries TRBV4-3 and TRBJ1-1, with D possibly being TRBD1 (6 bases). Trimming stripped 1 base from V and 0 bases from J, with 9 bases between. The CDR3 length is 15 residues. The germline gives CDR1 LGHNA, CDR2 YSLEER. The CDR3 sequence: CASSQVTGVNTEAFF. The CDR3 region has the DNA TGCGCCAGCAGCCAAGTGACAGGAGTGAACACTGAAGCTTTCTTT.

This chain links TRBV4-1 with TRBJ1-2, with 7 bases fitting TRBD1. V shed 1 base and J 0 bases; nucleotides not matched to a gene: 2. CDR1 and CDR2 from the germline V gene are MGHRA and YSYEKL. The CDR3 is made up of 15 amino acids. The CDR3 protein is CASSQVGQTNYGYTF. The CDR3 region has the DNA TGCGCCAGCAGCCAAGTGGGACAGACTAACTATGGCTACACCTTC.

The gene calls are TRBV14 and TRBJ2-3; possible D gene TRBD2, 6 bases. V shed 1 base and J shed 2 bases, with 16 bases lying between them. The CDR3 is 17 amino acids. Germline V gene data show CDR1 as SGHDN and CDR2 as FVKESK. The CDR3 DNA follows: TGTGCCAGCAGCCAAGGGAATAGGAGACTAGACACAGATACGCAGTATTTT. This codes for CASSQGNRRLDTDTQYF.

In DNA form, the CDR3 reads TGCGCCAGCAGTCCCGTAGCGGAGTCGAACACCGGGGAGCTGTTTTTT. The encoded protein is CASSPVAESNTGELFF. The V and J genes are TRBV4-3 and TRBJ2-2, with a tentative D call TRBD2 (6 bases). The CDR3 totals 16 residues. Trimming shortened V by 6 bases and J by 0 bases, and 14 bases separated the two germline ends. Germline V gene lookup returns CDR1 LGHNA and CDR2 YSLEER.

The V call is TRBV29-1, the J call TRBJ2-7; the D is unclear. The V end was cut by 4 bases, the J end by 1 base, with 11 bases between. CDR1 is SQVTM and CDR2 is ANQGSEA in the germline V gene. The CDR3 loop spans 13 amino acids. Here the CDR3 reads CSVVGVRSYEQYF. In nucleotides, the CDR3 is TGCAGCGTTGTTGGGGTCCGATCCTACGAGCAGTACTTC.

The rearrangement uses TRBV30 and TRBJ2-1; D unclear. This CDR3 has 13 amino acids. V was cut by 0 bases and J by 8 bases, with 11 bases left in between. Germline V gene lookup returns CDR1 GTSNPN and CDR2 SVGIG (reference sequence). The CDR3 reads CAWSVPWRDEQFF. CDR3 coding DNA: TGTGCCTGGAGTGTTCCGTGGCGCGATGAGCAGTTCTTC.

The V and J genes are TRBV19 and TRBJ2-2, with a weak D call TRBD2 (5 bases). CDR3 length: 14 amino acids. The V gene's germline CDR1 is LNHDA and CDR2 SQIVND (reference sequence). Trimming took 3 bases from V and 7 from J, leaving 12 bases between them. Here the CDR3 reads CASSIAPGFGELFF. The CDR3, as DNA: TGTGCCAGTAGTATTGCCCCGGGGTTCGGGGAGCTGTTTTTT.

The V call is TRBV7-8, the J call TRBJ2-7, with 11 bases fitting TRBD2. Germline lookup yields CDR1 SGHVS and CDR2 FQNEAQ. V shed 5 bases and J 1 base; nucleotides not matched to a gene: 4. The CDR3 consists of 15 residues. In nucleotides, the CDR3 is TGTGCCAGCAGCCGTGCTAGCGGGAGGTCCTACGAGCAGTACTTC. Protein product: CASSRASGRSYEQYF.

The chain couples TRBV27 to TRBJ1-1; 7 bases map to TRBD1. This CDR3 region has 16 residues. The germline gives CDR1 MNHEY, CDR2 SMNVEV (reference sequence). Trimming removed 5 bases from V and 1 base from J; junction bases left unmatched: 10. This chain's CDR3 is CASSPQGVLTNTEAFF. The CDR3 DNA reads as TGTGCCAGCAGTCCCCAGGGGGTCCTAACGAACACTGAAGCTTTCTTT.

The chain joins TRBV28 to TRBJ1-1; 11 bases map to TRBD1. Looked up from germline, CDR1 is MDHEN and CDR2 is SYDVKM. V shed 6 bases, J shed 6 bases, and the junction held 6 bases outside the gene matches. This CDR3 region has 14 residues. CDR3 nucleotide sequence: TGTGCCAGCAGAGGGGACAGGGGGACCCCTGAAGCTTTCTTT. Translating gives CASRGDRGTPEAFF.

This chain joins TRBV28 and TRBJ2-7, with D perhaps TRBD1 or TRBD2 (5 bases each). The CDR3 runs to 15 residues. V was cut by 2 bases and J by 0 bases, with 11 bases left in between. Germline loops: CDR1 MDHEN, CDR2 SYDVKM. Here the CDR3 reads CASSLRGGGSYEQYF. The CDR3 coding sequence is TGTGCCAGCAGTTTACGGGGCGGAGGCTCCTACGAGCAGTACTTC.

The rearrangement joins TRBV28 to TRBJ2-2; 7 bases match TRBD1. Germline CDR1 MDHEN, CDR2 SYDVKM. The CDR3 runs to 16 residues. V lost 7 bases and J lost 2; bases outside the gene matches: 10. CDR3 residues: CASTVPGQINTGELFF. The CDR3 coding sequence is TGTGCCAGCACCGTTCCGGGACAGATCAACACCGGGGAGCTGTTTTTT.

V gene TRBV19 combines with J gene TRBJ2-3; weak D call: TRBD1 (6 bases). The germline V gene encodes CDR1 LNHDA and CDR2 SQIVND (reference sequence). Trimming stripped 3 bases from V and 6 bases from J, with 22 bases between. CDR3 length equals 17 residues. CDR3 amino acids: CASSINPPGALRDTQYF. CDR3 coding DNA: TGTGCCAGTAGTATTAACCCCCCAGGGGCGCTTCGGGATACGCAGTATTTT.

V gene TRBV7-9 combines with J gene TRBJ2-2; D uncertain. V was cut by 1 base and J by 5 bases, with 8 bases left in between. Germline V gene data show CDR1 as SEHNR and CDR2 as FQNEAQ (reference sequence). This CDR3 contains 14 residues. CDR3 sequence reads: CASSLVLGTGELFF. The CDR3 region has the DNA TGTGCCAGCAGCTTAGTTTTGGGAACCGGGGAGCTGTTTTTT.

This clone came up once. The chain recombines TRBV28 with TRBJ2-7; TRBD2 matches at 10 bases. Germline V lookup: CDR1 MDHEN, CDR2 SYDVKM. CDR3 length equals 18 residues. V lost 2 bases and J lost 5; bases outside the gene matches: 15. This CDR3 is CASSLILAGVSPSNEQYF. The DNA of the CDR3 is TGTGCCAGCAGTTTAATCCTAGCGGGAGTATCTCCTTCTAACGAGCAGTACTTC.

The CDR3 loop reads CASSGVGETQYF. CDR3 coding DNA: TGTGCCAGCAGTGGTGTTGGAGAGACCCAGTACTTC. The chain links TRBV2 to TRBJ2-5; no clear D. Germline V gene data show CDR1 as SNHLY and CDR2 as FYNNEI. This CDR3 comprises 12 residues. Trimming cost V 4 bases and J 4 bases, with 7 bases left between them. Combining the CDR3 with reference TRBV2 and TRBJ2-5 gives the whole variable domain EPEVTQTPSHQVTQMGQEVILRCVPISNHLYFYWYRQILGQKVEFLVSFYNNEISEKSEIFDDQFSVERPDGSNFTLKIRSTKLEDSAMYFCASSGVGETQYFGPGTRLLVL.

The rearrangement links TRBV19 to TRBJ1-1; 8 nucleotides align to TRBD1. Germline assignment: CDR1 LNHDA and CDR2 SQIVND (reference sequence). With V trimmed by 9 bases and J by 4 bases, 4 bases remained unmatched. This CDR3 spans 12 amino acids. The CDR3 region has the DNA TGTGCCAGCCTGACAGGGGCCACTGAAGCTTTCTTT. Its protein product is CASLTGATEAFF.